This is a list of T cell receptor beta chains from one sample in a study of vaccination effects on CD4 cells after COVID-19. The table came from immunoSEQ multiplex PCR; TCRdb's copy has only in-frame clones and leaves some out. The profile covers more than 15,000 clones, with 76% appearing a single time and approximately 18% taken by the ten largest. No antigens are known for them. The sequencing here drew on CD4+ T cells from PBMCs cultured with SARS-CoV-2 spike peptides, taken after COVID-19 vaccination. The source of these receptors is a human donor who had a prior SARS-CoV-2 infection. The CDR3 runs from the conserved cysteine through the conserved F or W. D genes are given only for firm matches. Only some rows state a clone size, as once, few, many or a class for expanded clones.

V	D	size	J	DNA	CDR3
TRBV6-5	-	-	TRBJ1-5	TGTGCCAGGTCCGCGGGCCCGGATCAGCCCCAGCATTTT	CARSAGPDQPQHF
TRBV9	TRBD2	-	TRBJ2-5	TGTGCCAGCAGCGTAGGCGATAGCGGGGGGGCCTCAGAGACCCAGTACTTC	CASSVGDSGGASETQYF
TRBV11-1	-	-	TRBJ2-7	TGTGCCAGCAGCTTAGATCTGGGGACTCCTCCCTACGAGCAGTACTTC	CASSLDLGTPPYEQYF
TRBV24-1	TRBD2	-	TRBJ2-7	TGTGCCACCAGTGGGGAGGTGGTAGCGGGATACGATAACCTACCCGAGCAGTACTTC	CATSGEVVAGYDNLPEQYF
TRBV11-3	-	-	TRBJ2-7	TGTGCCAGCAGCTTAGAGTCTAGCGAGCAGTACTTC	CASSLESSEQYF
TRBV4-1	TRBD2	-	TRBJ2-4	TGCGCCAGCAGGCCTGTACTAGCGGGAGCTGCCAAAAACATTCAGTACTTC	CASRPVLAGAAKNIQYF
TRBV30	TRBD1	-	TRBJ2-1	TGTGCCTGGAGTAGTGGTTCGACAGGGAATAAGTTCTTC	CAWSSGSTGNKFF
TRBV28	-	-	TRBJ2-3	TGTGCCAGCCCCCCGTCCCGGGTCAGGGGGGCAGATACGCAGTATTTT	CASPPSRVRGADTQYF
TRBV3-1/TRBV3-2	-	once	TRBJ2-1	TGTGCCAGCAGCCACCCAGGATCCTACAATGAGCAGTTCTTC	CASSHPGSYNEQFF
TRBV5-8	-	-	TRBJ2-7	TGTGCCAGCAGCCCTAATGGGTTCACGTTTGGGAGTTACGAGCAGTACTTC	CASSPNGFTFGSYEQYF
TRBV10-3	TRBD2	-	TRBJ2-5	TGTGCCATCAGTGAGGCCAGGGCGGGAGGCTTAGAGACCCAGTACTTC	CAISEARAGGLETQYF
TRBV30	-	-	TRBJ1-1	TGTGCCTGCGGGGGCCGAGGGGCGAACACTGAAGCTTTCTTT	CACGGRGANTEAFF
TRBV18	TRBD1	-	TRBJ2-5	TGTGCCAGCTCACCCCTTACAGGGGGACGAGAGACCCAGTACTTC	CASSPLTGGRETQYF
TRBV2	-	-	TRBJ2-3	TGTGCCAGCAGTGGGACTACCCAATGGGATACGCAGTATTTT	CASSGTTQWDTQYF
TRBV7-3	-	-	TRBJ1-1	TGTGCCAGCAGCCGGGGCCAGGACACTGAAGCTTTCTTT	CASSRGQDTEAFF
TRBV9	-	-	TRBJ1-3	TGTGCCAGCAGCGCTGCCCAAGGACGGCTAAACTCTGGAAACACCATATATTTT	CASSAAQGRLNSGNTIYF
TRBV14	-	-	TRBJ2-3	TGTGCCAGCAGCCATGGACCAGGCGCAGATACGCAGTATTTT	CASSHGPGADTQYF
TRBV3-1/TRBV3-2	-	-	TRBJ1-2	TGTGCCAGCAGCTACCGACAGGTTGACTATGGCTACACCTTC	CASSYRQVDYGYTF
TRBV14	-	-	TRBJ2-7	TGTGCCAGCAGCCAAGGATGGCGAGGGGACGAGCAGTACTTC	CASSQGWRGDEQYF
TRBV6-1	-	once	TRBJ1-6	TGTGCCAGCAGTGAAGGTTCTTGGGGGAACGGGGATTCACCCCTCCACTTT	CASSEGSWGNGDSPLHF
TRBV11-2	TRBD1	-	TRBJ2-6	TGTGCCAGCAGCCGACTACCTAATACAGGGGGCGTTGGGGCCAACGTCCTGACTTTC	CASSRLPNTGGVGANVLTF
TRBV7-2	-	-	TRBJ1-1	TGTGCCAGCAGCCTCGGGGTATGGGACACTGAAGCTTTCTTT	CASSLGVWDTEAFF
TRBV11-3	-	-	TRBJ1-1	TGTGCCAGCAGCCGCGACTGGGACACTGAAGCTTTCTTT	CASSRDWDTEAFF
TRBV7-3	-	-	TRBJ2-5	TGTGCCAGCAGCTTAAATGGACATCATCAAGAGACCCAGTACTTC	CASSLNGHHQETQYF
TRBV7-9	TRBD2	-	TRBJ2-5	TGTGCCAGCAGCTTGAGGGTTAGCGGGATTGGGGAGACCCAGTACTTC	CASSLRVSGIGETQYF
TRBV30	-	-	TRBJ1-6	TGTGCCTGGAGTAGCCCGGGACATTTTAGTGTTGTCTATAATTCACCCCTCCACTTT	CAWSSPGHFSVVYNSPLHF
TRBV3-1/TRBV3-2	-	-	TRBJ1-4	TGTGCCAGCAGCCTCGCACTGGGGTATGGTAATGAAAAACTGTTTTTT	CASSLALGYGNEKLFF
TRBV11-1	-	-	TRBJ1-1	TGTGCCAGCAGCTTTGCCCTGAACACTGAAGCTTTCTTT	CASSFALNTEAFF
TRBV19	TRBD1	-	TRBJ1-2	TGTGCCAGTAGTATCAGGACAGGGGGTGACTATGGCTACACCTTC	CASSIRTGGDYGYTF
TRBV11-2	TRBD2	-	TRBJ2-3	TGTGCCAGCAGATCCCCGACTAGCGGGGGCCCAGATACGCAGTATTTT	CASRSPTSGGPDTQYF